This TCR beta chain was observed in a study of blood T cell repertoires in COVID-19. Study in general: Samples representing acute and convalescent COVID-19 were sourced from the United States, Italy and Spain. T cells, B-cell-depleted T cells, or PBMCs provided the cDNA or gDNA that served as material.

In the source study's methods: Using reference gene primer amplification, nucleated cell counts were estimated. Repertoires were generated with immunoSEQ multiplex PCR, while TCRdb's copy carries only in-frame clones and drops some. V and J calls and clone size come straight from that table; D and trimming were deduced from the DNA. The data hold around 32,000 clones, with around 86% observed a single time. This CDR3 is built from 16 residues. The germline CDR1 and CDR2 sequences are SGHKS and YYEKEE (reference sequence). V shed 1 base, J shed 3 bases, and the junction held 5 bases outside the gene matches.

The V and J genes are TRBV5-5 and TRBJ2-3, with 10 bases that match TRBD2. The sequence derives from an elderly woman with active or convalescent COVID-19. The source material was peripheral blood. CDR3 sequence: CASSLPSGRATDTQYF. The DNA for the CDR3 is TGTGCCAGCAGCTTGCCCAGCGGGAGGGCAACAGATACGCAGTATTTT.